The 25 T cell receptor beta chains presented below share a single source sample, sequenced in a study of CD8 T cells in Susac syndrome (dated by TCRdb to the late 2010s). Library method: the immunoSEQ multiplex PCR assay. RNA was extracted with the RNeasy kit and about 0.5 to 1 ug was reverse transcribed using random hexamers. Using fastp trimming at Q25 and MiXCR clonotype assembly, TCRdb reanalyzed the public sequencing data and kept in-frame beta chains. Under each unique CDR3 protein, matching rows form one entry showing the most common genes and DNA. The sample profile shows some 200,000 distinct CDR3 sequences; about 95% of them were found once. Together, the top ten hold 0.1% of the sample. Sequences were obtained from CD4+ T cells from PBMCs. The receptors originated from a human donor in good health.

This sequence joins TRBV30 and TRBJ1-2; a possible D gene is TRBD1 (6 bases). CDR1 is GTSNPN and CDR2 is SVGIG in the germline V gene (reference sequence). Deletions cut 0 bases from V and 3 bases from J, with 11 bases between. This CDR3 region has 14 residues. CDR3 nucleotide sequence: TGTGCCTGGAGTGTACCAGGGGACGACTATGGCTACACCTTC. It translates to CAWSVPGDDYGYTF. The variable domain in full, with the rest retrieved from reference TRBV30 and TRBJ1-2, is SQTIHQWPATLVQPVGSPLSLECTVEGTSNPNLYWYRQAAGRGLQLLFYSVGIGQISSEVPQNLSASRPQDRQFILSSKKLLLSDSGFYLCAWSVPGDDYGYTFGSGTRLTVV.

The chain carries TRBV14 and TRBJ2-7, with D tentatively TRBD1 (5 bases). The CDR3 spans 14 residues. Germline V gene sequence: CDR1 SGHDN, CDR2 FVKESK. Trimming took 2 bases from V and 2 from J, leaving 10 bases between them. The CDR3 reads CASSQLFRAYEQYF. CDR3 in DNA: TGTGCCAGCAGCCAACTGTTCAGGGCCTACGAGCAGTACTTC.

J is TRBJ2-1 and V is TRBV6-2 or TRBV6-3; D may be TRBD1 (6 bases). The CDR3 is 15 amino acids. Trimming stripped 6 bases from V and 4 bases from J, with 16 bases between. Germline-derived CDR1 and CDR2 are MNHEY and SVGEGT. The CDR3 region has the DNA TGTGCCAGCAGCCGGGGACAAACCATATACAATGAGCAGTTCTTC. Its protein product is CASSRGQTIYNEQFF.

This rearrangement joins TRBV12-3 or TRBV12-4 to TRBJ2-7; perhaps TRBD2 as D (6 bases). The CDR3 spans 13 residues. Trimming pared 3 bases from V and 5 bases from J, leaving 11 bases between. CDR3 loop: CASSLGRENEQYF. CDR3 nucleotides: TGTGCCAGCAGTTTGGGACGGGAGAACGAGCAGTACTTC.

The chain links TRBV6-6 to TRBJ2-7; 7 positions agree with TRBD2. Per the germline V gene, CDR1 is MNHNY and CDR2 is SVGAGI (reference sequence). V was pared by 6 bases and J by 3 bases, with 11 bases of the junction left unmatched. The CDR3 sequence is 15 residues long. Written as DNA, the CDR3 is TGTGCCAGCAGCACCGACCGACTAGCAGGCTACGAGCAGTACTTC. Protein product: CASSTDRLAGYEQYF.

This chain uses TRBV28 with TRBJ2-7; 8 bases align to TRBD1. Germline CDR1 MDHEN, CDR2 SYDVKM. There are 14 residues in the CDR3. The V segment lost 4 bases and the J segment 3 bases; nucleotides outside the gene matches: 5. The CDR3 nucleotides read TGTGCCAGCAGTTGGACAGGGAGTAGCTACGAGCAGTACTTC. Protein: CASSWTGSSYEQYF.

V is TRBV30 and J is TRBJ1-5; TRBD1 matches 7 bases. V lost 3 bases and J lost 7; bases outside the gene matches: 6. Germline V gene sequence: CDR1 GTSNPN, CDR2 SVGIG (reference sequence). CDR3 length: 13 residues. The CDR3, as DNA: TGTGCCTGGAGATCAGGGGGAGAACAGCCCCAGCATTTT. This gives the protein CAWRSGGEQPQHF.

This chain links TRBV28 with TRBJ2-6; TRBD1 matches 10 bases. Germline V CDR1 and CDR2: MDHEN, SYDVKM. V dropped 4 bases and J dropped 4; count of bases not matched to a gene: 7. There are 17 residues in the CDR3. CDR3 residues: CASSSGQGFSGANVLTF. The CDR3, as DNA: TGTGCCAGCAGTTCGGGACAGGGGTTTTCGGGGGCCAACGTCCTGACTTTC. Full variable domain (rest looked up from reference TRBV28 and TRBJ2-6): DVKVTQSSRYLVKRTGEKVFLECVQDMDHENMFWYRQDPGLGLRLIYFSYDVKMKEKGDIPEGYSVSREKKERFSLILESASTNQTSMYLCASSSGQGFSGANVLTFGAGSRLTVL.

This chain connects TRBV29-1 to TRBJ2-1; TRBD1 matches 10 bases. Germline V gene lookup returns CDR1 SQVTM and CDR2 ANQGSEA. This CDR3 region has 14 residues. The V gene end was trimmed by 6 bases and the J gene end by 8 bases; junction bases not matched to a gene: 10. DNA for the CDR3: TGCAGCGTCGCGTGGGACAGGGGAATCGATGAGCAGTTCTTC. Translating gives CSVAWDRGIDEQFF.

This clonotype was detected once. The chain has TRBV7-2 and TRBJ2-3, with TRBD2 identical over 10 bases. Per germline, CDR1 SGHTA and CDR2 FQGNSA. The V segment lost 1 base and the J segment 4 bases; nucleotides outside the gene matches: 5. CDR3 length: 16 amino acids. The CDR3 loop is CASSLEAGGPSDTQYF. The CDR3 DNA follows: TGTGCCAGCAGCTTAGAAGCGGGAGGGCCCTCAGATACGCAGTATTTT.

This clonotype was counted a single time. This chain connects TRBV24-1 to TRBJ2-7; D remains ambiguous. Germline CDR1 is KGHDR and CDR2 is SFDVKD. This CDR3 has 13 amino acids. The V and J ends lost 3 bases and 0 bases respectively, with 5 bases between them. CDR3 region: CATSDTTSYEQYF. In DNA, the CDR3 is TGTGCCACCAGTGATACTACCTCCTACGAGCAGTACTTC.

Here the CDR3 DNA reads TGTGCCTGGAGTGTAAGCGGGCGATACAATGAGCAGTTCTTC. Translated, it gives CAWSVSGRYNEQFF. The chain uses TRBV30 and TRBJ2-1, with a weak D call TRBD2 (6 bases). Trimming removed 0 bases from V and 4 bases from J, with 10 bases in between. Per germline, CDR1 GTSNPN and CDR2 SVGIG (reference sequence). CDR3 length: 14 residues.

V is TRBV28 and J is TRBJ2-7; TRBD1 aligns across 8 bases. V shed 8 bases and J 4 bases; nucleotides not matched to a gene: 10. This CDR3 has 14 amino acids. The germline V gene has CDR1 MDHEN and CDR2 SYDVKM. CDR3 sequence (DNA): TGTGCCAGCCGCCGAACCCAGGGGGCATACGAGCAGTACTTC. This codes for CASRRTQGAYEQYF.

This clonotype was seen just once. The rearrangement joins TRBV5-4 to TRBJ1-2; D gene uncertain. This CDR3 is built from 12 residues. V gave up 0 bases and J gave up 7 bases, with 7 bases separating them. Germline V gives CDR1 SGHNT, CDR2 YYREEE (reference sequence). The CDR3 nucleotides are TGTGCCAGCAGCTTGGAGGGATTTGGCTACACCTTC. It translates to CASSLEGFGYTF.

The chain uses TRBV20-1 and TRBJ2-5, with D possibly being TRBD2 (5 bases). Germline V gene sequence: CDR1 DFQATT, CDR2 SNEGSKA (reference sequence). There are 14 residues in the CDR3. The V and J ends lost 6 bases and 2 bases respectively, with 16 bases between them. The CDR3 DNA sequence: TGCAGTGCCCTCCCCCCCCTAGCTCAAGAGACCCAGTACTTC. Protein sequence: CSALPPLAQETQYF.

V is TRBV7-9 and J is TRBJ2-5, with D tentatively TRBD2 (6 bases). This CDR3 is built from 16 residues. V dropped 5 bases and J dropped 5 bases, with 21 bases sitting between them. Germline CDR1 and CDR2: SEHNR and FQNEAQ (reference sequence). This CDR3 reads CASSPRGRSAGETQYF. The CDR3 bases are TGTGCCAGCAGCCCCCGGGGGAGGAGCGCCGGGGAGACCCAGTACTTC.

This clonotype was detected only once. The CDR3 region has the DNA TGTGCCTGGAGTGTAGGGCAGGTCTCCTACGAGCAGTACTTC. Translation gives CAWSVGQVSYEQYF. The V call is TRBV30, the J call TRBJ2-7, with D uncertain. Germline CDR1 and CDR2: GTSNPN and SVGIG (reference sequence). V was cut by 0 bases and J by 0 bases, with 9 bases left in between. The CDR3 has 14 amino acids.

The rearrangement joins TRBV20-1 to TRBJ2-4, with D possibly matching TRBD2 (6 bases). This CDR3 has 13 amino acids. Trimming left V 6 bases short and J 10 bases short, with 19 bases between. Germline CDR1 reads DFQATT; CDR2 reads SNEGSKA (reference sequence). The CDR3 region is CSATPGLATIQYF. CDR3 nucleotides: TGCAGTGCGACACCCGGCCTAGCGACAATTCAGTACTTC.

This chain uses TRBV12-3 or TRBV12-4 with TRBJ2-7; TRBD1 matches at 11 bases. V was clipped by 6 bases and J by 4 bases; unmatched bases: 5. The CDR3 spans 14 residues. CDR3 sequence (DNA): TGTGCCAGCAGACCCGGGACAGGGGGGTACGAGCAGTACTTC. Its protein is CASRPGTGGYEQYF.

V usage is TRBV29-1 and J usage is TRBJ2-1, with 7 bases that match TRBD1. V lost 6 bases, J lost 2 bases, and 1 base stayed unmatched. This CDR3 region has 12 residues. Looked up from germline, CDR1 is SQVTM and CDR2 is ANQGSEA. The CDR3 spells CSVGQPYNEQFF. DNA of the CDR3: TGCAGCGTGGGACAGCCCTACAATGAGCAGTTCTTC.

This chain connects TRBV29-1 to TRBJ2-1; 16 nucleotides align to TRBD2. The CDR3 is 15 residues long. Germline loops: CDR1 SQVTM, CDR2 ANQGSEA. With V trimmed by 3 bases and J by 9 bases, 5 bases remained unmatched. CDR3 in amino acids: CSVDRGLAGGGEQFF. Here the CDR3 DNA reads TGCAGCGTTGATAGGGGACTAGCGGGAGGGGGTGAGCAGTTCTTC.

The CDR3 coding sequence is TGTGCCAGCAGTTTGGTTCTGAACACTGAAGCTTTCTTT. Translation: CASSLVLNTEAFF. The V gene is TRBV27, the J gene TRBJ1-1; D is undetermined. The CDR3 runs 13 residues. The germline V gene has CDR1 MNHEY and CDR2 SMNVEV (reference sequence). V gave up 3 bases and J gave up 0 bases, with 5 bases separating them.

The genes are TRBV27 and TRBJ2-7, with 9 bases identical to TRBD2. Unmatched junction bases numbered 13, after V lost 3 bases and J lost 7 bases. CDR1 and CDR2 from the germline V gene are MNHEY and SMNVEV (reference sequence). The CDR3 loop spans 16 amino acids. The CDR3 DNA reads as TGTGCCAGCAGTTTCAATCAGGGAGCGGGAGGTGGGGAGCAGTACTTC. As protein: CASSFNQGAGGGEQYF.

The chain employs TRBV3-1 and TRBJ2-2, with 7 bases lining up with TRBD2. The CDR3 loop spans 15 amino acids. The ends lost 8 bases at V and 0 bases at J; junction bases unmatched: 6. Germline V gene lookup returns CDR1 LGHDT and CDR2 YNNKEL (reference sequence). The CDR3 region has the DNA TGTGCCAGCCGACCTCGGGGGGCGAACACCGGGGAGCTGTTTTTT. It codes for CASRPRGANTGELFF.

The chain is built from TRBV20-1 and TRBJ2-1; tentative D call: TRBD2 (6 bases). CDR3 size: 12 residues. Germline CDR1 reads DFQATT; CDR2 reads SNEGSKA (reference sequence). For the CDR3, the DNA is TGCAGCAACAAGCGGGTTGGCAATGAGCAGTTCTTC. This translates into CSNKRVGNEQFF.